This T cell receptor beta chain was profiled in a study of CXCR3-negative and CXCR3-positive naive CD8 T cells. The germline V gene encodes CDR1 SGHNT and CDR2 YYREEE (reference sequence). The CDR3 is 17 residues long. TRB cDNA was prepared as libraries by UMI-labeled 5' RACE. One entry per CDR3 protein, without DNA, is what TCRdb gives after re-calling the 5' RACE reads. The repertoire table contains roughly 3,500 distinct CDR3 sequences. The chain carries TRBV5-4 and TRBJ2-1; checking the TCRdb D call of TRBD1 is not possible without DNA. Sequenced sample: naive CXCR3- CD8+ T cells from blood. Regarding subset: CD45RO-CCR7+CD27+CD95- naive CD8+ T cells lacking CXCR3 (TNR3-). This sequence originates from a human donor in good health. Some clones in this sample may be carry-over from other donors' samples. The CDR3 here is CASSLPIDRDIYNEQFF.